This T cell receptor beta chain stems from a study of siplizumab effects on memory and regulatory T cells. Study-wide results and limits: Researchers could not give a naive or memory phenotype to roughly 75-95% of proliferating CD4+ or CD8+ clones.

Produced via immunoSEQ multiplex PCR; TCRdb's table is partial and in-frame only. In the table there are tens of thousands of clones, around 98% of which are singletons. As for this clone: Its target is not known.

The study took a few donor pairs, and their unstimulated naive, memory, effector memory and TEMRA subsets were sequenced. Sequencing was performed on naive CD8+ T cells sorted from blood. The origin of this receptor is a human donor in good health.

CDR3 nucleotide sequence: TGTGCCAGCAGCAAAGCCGCGTGGACAGAAAGAATGGGAGAGACCCAGTACTTC. Encoded protein: CASSKAAWTERMGETQYF. This rearrangement joins TRBV21-1 to TRBJ2-5; the table's D call of TRBD1 was not tested on the DNA. TRBV21-1 is assigned pseudogene status. This CDR3 has 18 amino acids.